Sequencing of this TCR beta chain was carried out in a study of technical replicates of blood from a few donors. This table comes from immunoSEQ multiplex PCR, and its TCRdb copy is limited to in-frame clones, with some not included. The data hold tens of thousands of clones, with about 95% observed a single time. There are 14 residues in the CDR3. Losses at the gene ends were 5 bases for V and 7 bases for J; bases not matched to a gene: 7. CDR1 MDHEN and CDR2 SYDVKM come from the germline V gene. The sequence was obtained from a human donor in good health. Specimen: T cells isolated from PBMCs. The gene calls are TRBV28 and TRBJ1-5; 8 bases map to TRBD1. The CDR3: CASSRQGAGQPQHF. For the CDR3, the DNA is TGTGCCAGCAGTCGGCAGGGGGCAGGACAGCCCCAGCATTTT.